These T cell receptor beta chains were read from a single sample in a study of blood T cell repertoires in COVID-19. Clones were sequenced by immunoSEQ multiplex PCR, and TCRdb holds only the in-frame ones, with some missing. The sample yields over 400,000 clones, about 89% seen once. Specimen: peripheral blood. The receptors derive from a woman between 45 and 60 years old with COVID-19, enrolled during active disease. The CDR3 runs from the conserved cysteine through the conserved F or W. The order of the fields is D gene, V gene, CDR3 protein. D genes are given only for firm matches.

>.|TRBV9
CASSVVPGSNYGYTF
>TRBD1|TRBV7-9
CASSQTGGWEETQYF
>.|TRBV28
CASSIIVAGSYNSPLHF
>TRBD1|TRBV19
CASKRDRDYNQPQHF
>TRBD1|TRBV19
CASLEDRGNEKLFF
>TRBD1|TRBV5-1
CASSLTGVNSPLHF
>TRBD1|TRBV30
CAWSAGGLDTGELFF
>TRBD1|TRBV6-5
CASNMDRANTEAFF
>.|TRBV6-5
CASSYGSHGGDIQYF
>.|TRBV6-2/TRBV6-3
CASSYLAESEAFF
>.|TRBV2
CASSENPTISNQPQHF
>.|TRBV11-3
CASSLGQEGYEQYF
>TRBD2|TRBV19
CASSITLAGRSGTDTQYF
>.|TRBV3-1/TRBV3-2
CASSPQRGGNYGYTF
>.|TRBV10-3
CAISVGQGSNQPQHF
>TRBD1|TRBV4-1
CASSPGQGADQPQHF
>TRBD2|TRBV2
CASEASGGYEQYF